There are many counts of the clone carrying this T cell receptor (beta chain). The data are from a study of low-dose radiotherapy and immunotherapy resistance in tumors. Study information: Participants in Cohort 2 were given 1 Gy per fraction every two weeks, for 13 Gy over 26 weeks.

Primers targeting TRAV and TRBV primed first-strand cDNA, covering alpha and beta chains. A constant-region primer paired with the V-primer adapter amplified TCRs over roughly 18 PCR cycles. TCRdb reprocessed the reads via MiXCR and lists one record per CDR3 protein. This repertoire shows some 100,000 distinct CDR3 sequences, around 21% found once; its top ten account for roughly 4%. The CDR3 consists of 14 residues. V gave up 4 bases and J gave up 3 bases; unmatched junction bases: 4. Germline CDR1 and CDR2: SGHRS and YFSETQ. Regarding time point: after trial treatment. This sample's treatment: LDRT plus nivolumab, ipilimumab, low-dose cyclophosphamide and aspirin (RACIN trial).

This TCR came from a male donor with prostate cancer. The source material was PBMCs, sampled after low-dose radiotherapy plus immunotherapy. The chain has TRBV5-1 and TRBJ2-5; 9 bases agree with TRBD1. CDR3 sequence reads: CASSTTGGEETQYF. The CDR3 DNA sequence: TGCGCCAGCAGCACCACAGGGGGCGAAGAGACCCAGTACTTC.